Shown below are 7 T cell receptor beta chains from a single sample sequenced in a study of long-term antiretroviral therapy in people with HIV. Survey level was the resolution at which the v3.0 immunoSEQ assay ran. Measured with immunoSEQ multiplex PCR; TCRdb has only the in-frame clones, and not every one. The table shows approximately 27,000 clones, with just over 90% occurring only once. The sample was unsorted PBMCs, taken 3.1 years after starting antiretroviral therapy. The source is a man between 18 and 29 years old with HIV.

The chain couples TRBV20-1 to TRBJ2-7; D is uncertain. The CDR3 contains 11 residues. CDR1 and CDR2 from the germline V gene are DFQATT and SNEGSKA (reference sequence). V was clipped by 2 bases and J by 5 bases, with 7 bases between them. The CDR3: CSARPRNEQYF. In DNA form, the CDR3 reads TGCAGTGCTAGACCGCGCAACGAGCAGTACTTC.

V is TRBV7-9 and J is TRBJ2-7; perhaps TRBD1 as D (5 bases). With 5 bases removed from V and 4 bases from J, the gap between germline ends came to 15 bases. Germline assignment: CDR1 SEHNR and CDR2 FQNEAQ (reference sequence). The CDR3 is 14 residues long. This CDR3 is CASSPLGRTYEQYF. The CDR3 DNA is TGTGCCAGCAGCCCCTTGGGGCGGACATACGAGCAGTACTTC.

The J gene is TRBJ1-2, the V gene TRBV11-2; D gene unclear. V dropped 1 base and J dropped 4 bases, with 7 bases sitting between them. Germline values: CDR1 SGHAT, CDR2 FQNNGV. The length of the CDR3 is 13 residues. The CDR3 reads CASSLAPIYGYTF. As DNA, the CDR3 is TGTGCCAGCAGCTTAGCCCCAATCTATGGCTACACCTTC. Full variable domain (remainder filled in from reference TRBV11-2 and TRBJ1-2): EAGVAQSPRYKIIEKRQSVAFWCNPISGHATLYWYQQILGQGPKLLIQFQNNGVVDDSQLPKDRFSAERLKGVDSTLKIQPAKLEDSAVYLCASSLAPIYGYTFGSGTRLTVV.

This clone was counted once. The V gene is TRBV30, the J gene TRBJ1-2; D is unclear. The V gene lost 1 base and the J gene lost 8 bases, with 17 bases spanning the gap. The CDR3 runs to 14 residues. The germline V gene encodes CDR1 GTSNPN and CDR2 SVGIG (reference sequence). The CDR3 spells CAWSALAVVSGYTF. The CDR3 DNA reads TGTGCCTGGAGTGCCCTCGCAGTTGTGTCGGGCTACACCTTC. The full variable domain, with the rest looked up from reference TRBV30 and TRBJ1-2, is SQTIHQWPATLVQPVGSPLSLECTVEGTSNPNLYWYRQAAGRGLQLLFYSVGIGQISSEVPQNLSASRPQDRQFILSSKKLLLSDSGFYLCAWSALAVVSGYTFGSGTRLTVV.

CDR3 in amino acids: CASSVDRIYGYTF. In nucleotides, the CDR3 is TGTGCCAGTAGTGTGGACAGAATCTATGGCTACACCTTC. The gene calls are TRBV19 and TRBJ1-2, with D perhaps matching TRBD1 (6 bases). V lost 5 bases and J lost 4, with 11 bases in between. This CDR3 has 13 amino acids. The germline V gene encodes CDR1 LNHDA and CDR2 SQIVND (reference sequence).

Note on this clone: Other DNA sequences in the sample encode the same CDR3. V is TRBV4-3 and J is TRBJ1-3; TRBD1 agrees at 7 bases. CDR3 size: 18 residues. Germline V gene lookup returns CDR1 LGHNA and CDR2 YSLEER. V lost 0 bases to trimming and J lost 0 bases; unmatched junction nucleotides: 8. CDR3 bases: TGCGCCAGCAGCCAAGAGCCGGGACAGCACAGCTCTGGAAACACCATATATTTT. It encodes CASSQEPGQHSSGNTIYF.

This chain connects TRBV7-9 to TRBJ1-2; D is unresolved. The CDR3 loop spans 14 amino acids. Trimming cost V 2 bases and J 5 bases, with 12 bases left between them. Germline CDR1 SEHNR, CDR2 FQNEAQ (reference sequence). The CDR3 spells CASSLIGEKYGYTF. In DNA, the CDR3 is TGTGCCAGCAGCTTAATTGGAGAGAAATATGGCTACACCTTC.